These T cell receptor beta chains were read from a single sample in a study of technical replicates of blood from several donors. TCRdb's copy holds only in-frame clones and misses some; the assay was immunoSEQ multiplex PCR. Of about 49,000 clones listed, roughly nine tenths are singletons. What was sequenced was PBMCs. The receptors derive from a human donor in good health. Some clones in this sample may be carry-over from other donors' samples. Both conserved end residues are part of each CDR3. The D gene is left open where the match is weak. Size tells how often a clone was seen (once, few, many) or the class of an expanded clone, and some rows leave it out.

>TRBV6-6|TRBJ2-1|NA|TRBD2
TGTGCCAGCAGTTACGGGACTAGCGGCTACAATGAGCAGTTCTTC
CASSYGTSGYNEQFF
>TRBV15|TRBJ2-1|NA|TRBD2
TGTGCCACCAGCCGGGGTAGCGGGGGGACCTATGAGCAGTTCTTC
CATSRGSGGTYEQFF
>TRBV6-6|TRBJ1-5|once|NA
TGTGCCAGCAGTTATATATGGGCAGGGCTTCAGCCCCAGCATTTT
CASSYIWAGLQPQHF
>TRBV6-5|TRBJ2-2|NA|NA
TGTGCCAGCAGTTACAATTGGGGCCGGACCGGGGAGCTGTTTTTT
CASSYNWGRTGELFF
>TRBV6-1|TRBJ2-1|NA|NA
TGTGCCAGCATCCCCCGAGATATCCAGGCTATGGGGCAGTTCTTC
CASIPRDIQAMGQFF
>TRBV7-3|TRBJ2-7|few|TRBD2
TGTGCCAGCAGCCCCACCGGCGGGAGGGAGTACGAGCAGTACTTC
CASSPTGGREYEQYF
>TRBV7-2|TRBJ2-7|NA|TRBD2
TGTGCCAGCAGCCTAAGGGAGTCTAGCGGGGGAACCTACGAGCAGTACTTC
CASSLRESSGGTYEQYF
>TRBV7-3|TRBJ2-5|NA|NA
TGTGCCAGCAGCACCTCAGGACTTGGGCGGGAGACCCAGTACTTC
CASSTSGLGRETQYF
>TRBV5-1|TRBJ2-7|NA|NA
TGCGCCAGCAGCTTGGGTATTACCTACGAGCAGTACTTC
CASSLGITYEQYF
>TRBV4-2|TRBJ1-2|few|TRBD1
TGTGCCAGCAGCCAAGTTACAGGGGCGGAGGGTGGCTACACCTTC
CASSQVTGAEGGYTF
>TRBV20-1|TRBJ2-1|NA|NA
TGCAGTGCTCGGCGGGACAATGAGCAGTTCTTC
CSARRDNEQFF
>TRBV30|TRBJ2-7|NA|NA
TGTGCCTGGAGGACAGGATCTACCTACGAGCAGTACTTC
CAWRTGSTYEQYF
>TRBV6-1|TRBJ1-6|NA|TRBD1
TGTGCCAGCAGTGAAGCCGGACAGGGACTCCACTTT
CASSEAGQGLHF
>TRBV5-8|TRBJ2-2|NA|TRBD2
TGTGCCAGCAGCCTCGGGGGGACTAGCATGAACACCGGGGAGCTGTTTTTT
CASSLGGTSMNTGELFF
>TRBV19|TRBJ1-2|once|TRBD1
TGTGCCACCTTTTTCCGGACAGGGGCACTGTATGGCTACACCTTC
CATFFRTGALYGYTF
>TRBV7-2|TRBJ2-3|NA|TRBD2
TGTGCCAGCAGCTTAGCGGTGGGGGGAAAGCGGGGGGTACGCACAGATACGCAGTATTTT
CASSLAVGGKRGVRTDTQYF